The clone carrying this TCR beta chain was picked up many times. Its antigen is still unknown. The record originates from a study of metastatic and nonmetastatic thyroid tumors. Study-wide context: For malignant and benign thyroid patients, tumor or nodule tissue and blood were the sources whose repertoires were compared. The study's findings and limits: TCR beta diversity was reportedly significantly higher in malignant thyroid tumors than benign nodules, in blood and tumor.

Per the study methods: Differences in CDR3 between clinicopathological groups were drawn on to build a classifier intended to discriminate distant-metastatic papillary thyroid cancer patients. TCRdb reanalyzed the PCR reads via MiXCR. These V and J calls originate from TCRdb's pipeline instead of the authors' own analysis. The sample lists some 1,900 clones; roughly 11% were seen once. The CDR3 loop spans 15 amino acids. With 2 bases clipped from V and 9 bases from J, the junction kept 9 bases outside the gene matches. The germline V gene encodes CDR1 SGHTA and CDR2 FQGNSA. Patients had received no treatment of any kind before thyroid surgery.

The sequenced sample consisted of tumor tissue. This clonotype was sampled from a female donor with papillary thyroid cancer or a benign thyroid nodule (not recorded which). Some clones in this sample may be carry-over from other donors' samples. The V gene is TRBV7-2, the J gene TRBJ2-1, with 8 positions matching TRBD1. CDR3 amino acids: CASSLQGAYGSEQFF. The CDR3 nucleotides read TGTGCCAGCAGCTTACAGGGGGCGTATGGTAGTGAGCAGTTCTTC.